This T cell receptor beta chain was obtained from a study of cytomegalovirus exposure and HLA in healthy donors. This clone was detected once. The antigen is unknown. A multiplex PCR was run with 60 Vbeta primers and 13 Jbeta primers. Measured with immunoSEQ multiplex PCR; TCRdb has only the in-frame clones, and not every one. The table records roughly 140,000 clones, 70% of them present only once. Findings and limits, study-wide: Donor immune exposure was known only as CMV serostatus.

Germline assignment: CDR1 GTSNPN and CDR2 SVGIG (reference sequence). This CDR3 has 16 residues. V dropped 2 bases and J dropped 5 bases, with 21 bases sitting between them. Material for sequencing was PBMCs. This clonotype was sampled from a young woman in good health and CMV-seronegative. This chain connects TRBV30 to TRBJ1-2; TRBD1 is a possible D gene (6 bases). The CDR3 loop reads CAWSPLLRQDLYGYTF. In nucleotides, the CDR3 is TGTGCCTGGAGTCCGTTACTTCGACAGGACCTATATGGCTACACCTTC.